This TCR beta chain is from a study of shared clonotypes between healthy human individuals. This CDR3 is 14 amino acids long. J gave up 6 bases and V 3 bases, and 8 bases lay outside the gene matches. Germline CDR1 reads LNHNV; CDR2 reads YYDKDF (reference sequence). In the case of this clone: What it binds is not known.

Recent acute infections and vaccinations were absent in the healthy HIV-negative adult donors. Assay execution took place at the deep level. Profiling relied on immunoSEQ multiplex PCR, and the TCRdb table lists in-frame clones only, not all of them. The sample lists some 2,100,000 clones, 95% occurring once. Study findings and constraints: The researchers took only blood, and tissue repertoires probably look different.

This sequence originates from a man younger than 30 in good health. Material for sequencing was naive CD4+ T cells sorted from blood. Specified subset: CD45RA+ positively selected. J is TRBJ2-7 and V is TRBV15; 7 nucleotides align to TRBD1. The CDR3 DNA reads TGTGCCACCAGCAGGGCCCACAGGGGAGCCGAGCAGTACTTC. Protein: CATSRAHRGAEQYF.